This TCR beta chain stems from a study of blood T cell repertoires in COVID-19. On the study more broadly: Sources were T cells, B-cell-depleted T cells, or PBMCs; the material itself was cDNA or gDNA.

Only in-frame clones appear in the TCRdb table, and some are missing; sequencing was by immunoSEQ multiplex PCR. The sample consists of roughly 140,000 clones, approximately 80% of them appearing once. This clone was observed a handful of times. The sequence was collected from a human donor with acute or convalescent COVID-19. The donor label of this sample is uncertain. Sequencing was done on a sample of peripheral blood.

For the CDR3, the DNA is TGTGCCAGCAGCCCACAGGGCAATGAGCAGTTCTTC. Its protein product is CASSPQGNEQFF. The chain uses TRBV5-6 and TRBJ2-1; TRBD1 is a possible D gene (6 bases). CDR3 size: 12 residues. From germline, CDR1 is SGHDT and CDR2 YYEEEE. The ends were cut back, 4 bases at V and 6 bases at J, with 8 bases in the middle.